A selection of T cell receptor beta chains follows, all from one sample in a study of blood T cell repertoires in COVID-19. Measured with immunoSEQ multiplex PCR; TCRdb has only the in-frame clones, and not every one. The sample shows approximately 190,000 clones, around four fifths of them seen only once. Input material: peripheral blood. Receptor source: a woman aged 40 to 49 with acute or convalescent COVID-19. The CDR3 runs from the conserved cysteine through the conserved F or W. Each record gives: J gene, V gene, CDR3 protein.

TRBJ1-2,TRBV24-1,CATQGQGAGGYTF
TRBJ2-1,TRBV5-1,CASSAGGLSYNEQFF
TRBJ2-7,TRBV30,CAWAGLTYEQYF
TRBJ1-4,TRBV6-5,CASSRQSEKLFF
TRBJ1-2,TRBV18,CASSPGLSDLNYGYTF
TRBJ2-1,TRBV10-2,CASSGLLAGGVSNEQFF
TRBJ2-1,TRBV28,CASRYSSNEQFF
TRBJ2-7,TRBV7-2,CASSLGLNRGLYEQYF
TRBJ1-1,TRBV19,CASTPPGRGNTEAFF
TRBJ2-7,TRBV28,CASSLGQYEQYF
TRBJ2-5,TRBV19,CASTGGETQYF
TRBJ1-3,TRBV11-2,CASSLSGGNTIYF
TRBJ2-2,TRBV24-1,CATSKEGSNTGELFF
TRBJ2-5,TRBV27,CASSRRTLAGGQETQYF
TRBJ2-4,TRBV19,CASSTQGARDKNIQYF
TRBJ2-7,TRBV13,CASSFQSGTGITAGQYF
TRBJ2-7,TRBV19,CASSPGPTSSYEQYF
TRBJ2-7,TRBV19,CASGHGQGSYEQYF
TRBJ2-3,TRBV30,CAWSVVTNPLDTQYF
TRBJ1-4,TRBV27,CASSRTGVNEKLFF
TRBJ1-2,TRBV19,CASSTQGASPYYTF
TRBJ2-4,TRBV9,CASSVGLAANIQYF
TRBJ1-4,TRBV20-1,CSASPGTGGFGEKLFF
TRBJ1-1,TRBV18,CASSRPEANEAFF
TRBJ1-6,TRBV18,CASSPIRGQGDSPLHF
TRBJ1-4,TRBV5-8,CASSSLDRAGLANEKLFF
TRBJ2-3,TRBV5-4,CASSEKVGQGRGDTQYF
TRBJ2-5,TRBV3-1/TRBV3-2,CASSRFTGGGRKTQYF
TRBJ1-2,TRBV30,CAWSSPGATNYGYTF
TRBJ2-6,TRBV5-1,CASSLDGGANVLTF
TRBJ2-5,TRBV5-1,CASSLAAGVETQYF
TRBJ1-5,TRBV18,CASSPGTGVGQPQHF
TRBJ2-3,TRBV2,CASSEAQVPLADTQYF
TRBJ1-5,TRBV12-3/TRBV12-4,CASSLQVHQPQHF
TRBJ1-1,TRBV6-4,CASSDSFRQRAEAFF
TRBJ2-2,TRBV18,CASSPTSAGELFF
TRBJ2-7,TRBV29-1,CSVRGLADGQTYEQYF
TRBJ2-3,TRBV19,CASSTYTDTQYF
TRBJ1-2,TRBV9,CASSLRTGRDYGYTF
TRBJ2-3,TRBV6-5,CASRGSGGTDTQYF
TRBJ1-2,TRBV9,CASSVGVGTVSYGYTF
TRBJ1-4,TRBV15,CATSSRTGVLVWEKLFF
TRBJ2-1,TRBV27,CASLNEQFF
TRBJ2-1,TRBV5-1,CASSLIQGDNEQFF
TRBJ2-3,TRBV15,CATSRDIGTTLWADTQYF
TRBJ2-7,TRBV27,CASSFRDRFYEQYF